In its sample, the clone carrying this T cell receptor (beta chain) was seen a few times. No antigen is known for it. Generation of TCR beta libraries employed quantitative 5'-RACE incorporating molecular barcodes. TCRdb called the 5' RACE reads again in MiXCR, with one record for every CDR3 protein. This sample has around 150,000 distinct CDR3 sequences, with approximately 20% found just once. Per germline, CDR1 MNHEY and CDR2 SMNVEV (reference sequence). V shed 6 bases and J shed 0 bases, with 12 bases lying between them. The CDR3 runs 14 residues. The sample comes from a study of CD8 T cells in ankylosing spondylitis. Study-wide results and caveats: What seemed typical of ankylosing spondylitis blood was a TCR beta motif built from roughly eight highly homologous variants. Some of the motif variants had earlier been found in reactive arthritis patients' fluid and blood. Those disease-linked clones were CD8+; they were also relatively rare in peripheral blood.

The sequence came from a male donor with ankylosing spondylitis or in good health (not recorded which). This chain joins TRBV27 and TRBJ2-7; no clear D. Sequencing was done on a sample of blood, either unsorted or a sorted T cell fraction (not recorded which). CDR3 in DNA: TGTGCCAGCAGCCAATATGGCAACTCCTACGAGCAGTACTTC. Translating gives CASSQYGNSYEQYF.